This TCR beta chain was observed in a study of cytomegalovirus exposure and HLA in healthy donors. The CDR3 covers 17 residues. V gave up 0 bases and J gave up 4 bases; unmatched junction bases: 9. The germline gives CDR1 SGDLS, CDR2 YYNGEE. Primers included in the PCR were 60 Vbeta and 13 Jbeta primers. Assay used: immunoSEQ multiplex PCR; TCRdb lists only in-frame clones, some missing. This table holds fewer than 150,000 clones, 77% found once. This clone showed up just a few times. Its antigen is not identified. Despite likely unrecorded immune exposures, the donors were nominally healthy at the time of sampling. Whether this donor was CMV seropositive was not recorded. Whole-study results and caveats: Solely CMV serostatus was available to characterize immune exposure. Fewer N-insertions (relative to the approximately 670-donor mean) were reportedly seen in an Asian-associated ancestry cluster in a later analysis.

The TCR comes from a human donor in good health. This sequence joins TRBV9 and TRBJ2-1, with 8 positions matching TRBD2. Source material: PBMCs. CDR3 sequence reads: CASSVAGRAPPYNEQFF. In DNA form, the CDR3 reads TGTGCCAGCAGCGTAGCCGGGAGGGCCCCGCCATACAATGAGCAGTTCTTC.